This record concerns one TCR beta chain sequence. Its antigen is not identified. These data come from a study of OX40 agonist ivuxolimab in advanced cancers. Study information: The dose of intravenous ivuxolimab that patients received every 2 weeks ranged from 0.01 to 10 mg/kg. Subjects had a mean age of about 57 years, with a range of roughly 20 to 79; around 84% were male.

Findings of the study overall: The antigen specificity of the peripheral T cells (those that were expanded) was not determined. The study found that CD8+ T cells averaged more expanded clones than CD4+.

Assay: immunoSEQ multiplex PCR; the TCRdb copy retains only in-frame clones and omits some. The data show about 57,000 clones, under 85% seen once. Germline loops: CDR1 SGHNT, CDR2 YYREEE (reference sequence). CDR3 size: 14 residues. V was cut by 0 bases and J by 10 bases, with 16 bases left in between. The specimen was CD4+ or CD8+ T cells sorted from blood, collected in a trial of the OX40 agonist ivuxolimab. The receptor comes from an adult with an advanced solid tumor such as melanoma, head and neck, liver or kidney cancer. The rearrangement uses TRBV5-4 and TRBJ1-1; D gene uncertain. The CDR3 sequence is CASSLGGSPGGAFF. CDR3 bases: TGTGCCAGCAGCTTGGGAGGCTCCCCCGGCGGAGCTTTCTTT.